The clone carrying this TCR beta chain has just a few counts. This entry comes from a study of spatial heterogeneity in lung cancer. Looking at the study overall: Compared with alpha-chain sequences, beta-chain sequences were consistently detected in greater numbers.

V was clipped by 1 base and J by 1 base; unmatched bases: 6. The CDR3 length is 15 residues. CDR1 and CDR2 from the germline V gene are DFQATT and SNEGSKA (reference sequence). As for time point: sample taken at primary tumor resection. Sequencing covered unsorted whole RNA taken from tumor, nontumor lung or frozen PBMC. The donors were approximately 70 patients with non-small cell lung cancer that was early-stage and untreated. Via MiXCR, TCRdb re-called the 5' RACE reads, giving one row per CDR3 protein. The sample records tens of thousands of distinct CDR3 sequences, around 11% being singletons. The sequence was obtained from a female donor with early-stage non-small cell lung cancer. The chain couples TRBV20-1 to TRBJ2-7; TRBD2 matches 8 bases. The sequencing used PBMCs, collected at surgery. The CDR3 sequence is CSARAGGLRSYEQYF. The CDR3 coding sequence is TGCAGTGCTAGAGCGGGGGGGCTTAGATCCTACGAGCAGTACTTC.